This record looks at one TCR beta chain sequence and its context. What it binds is not known. A much larger clonotype is one base distant, so this may be a read error. Preparing the TCRbeta library involved the use of unique molecular identifiers. TCRdb ran MiXCR on the PCR reads and lists one entry per CDR3 protein. The sample holds approximately 290,000 distinct CDR3 sequences, roughly 10% seen once. The source of the sample is a study of T-cell reconstitution after alpha-beta-depleted transplantation in children. Study findings and constraints: Fresh T-cell production supplied most of the T-cell counts and diversity seen one year after transplant. There were some patients whose high TCRbeta diversity at day 60 came from surviving recipient T cells and thymic progenitors.

Source: peripheral blood, taken 180 days after TCRalphabeta/CD19-depleted stem cell transplant. The sequence derives from a male patient between 2 and 10 years old who had a stem cell transplant for chronic granulomatous disease, so the T cells may come from the graft donor.

The chain's CDR3 is CTSSEGGGSSTDTQYF. The CDR3 DNA reads as TGCACCAGCAGCGAGGGAGGGGGCTCGAGCACAGATACGCAGTATTTT. This chain links TRBV5-1 with TRBJ2-3; the D call may be TRBD1 or TRBD2 (7 bases each). The CDR3 length is 16 residues. CDR1 SGHRS and CDR2 YFSETQ come from the germline V gene.